The 2 T cell receptor beta chains listed next were all sequenced from one sample in a study of blood T cells in healthy people across ages. Next came a second PCR, run for roughly 6 to 11 cycles, which used a sample-barcoded 5' primer along with a J-beta primer mix. Each CDR3 protein is one row after TCRdb ran MiXCR on the 5' RACE reads. Of roughly 700,000 distinct CDR3 sequences in the sample, around 49% were seen once. The specimen sequenced was blood. Source of these receptors: a woman in her sixties in good health.

The chain links TRBV4-2 to TRBJ2-3; no firm D call. CDR3 length: 16 amino acids. Germline assignment: CDR1 LGHNA and CDR2 YNFKEQ. Trimming cost V 0 bases and J 3 bases, with 13 bases left between them. CDR3 sequence reads: CASSQDLSLRTDTQYF. The CDR3 DNA reads as TGTGCCAGCAGCCAAGATCTTTCCTTGCGAACAGATACGCAGTATTTT.

In its sample, this clonotype was seen a few times. The V call is TRBV29-1, the J call TRBJ2-2; possible D gene TRBD2, 6 bases. The CDR3 is made up of 16 amino acids. Trimming shortened V by 5 bases and J by 0 bases, and 16 bases separated the two germline ends. Germline V gives CDR1 SQVTM, CDR2 ANQGSEA. The CDR3 region is CSVLEGAETNTGELFF. DNA for the CDR3: TGCAGCGTTTTGGAGGGAGCGGAAACGAACACCGGGGAGCTGTTTTTT.